Listed below are T cell receptor beta chains from one sample, sequenced in a study of T cell changes during pregnancy in multiple sclerosis. Sequencing was performed with immunoSEQ multiplex PCR; in TCRdb, only in-frame clones are kept and a portion is missing. The table records 70,000 to 80,000 clones, 85% to 95% of them present only once. The sample was peripheral blood, taken in the first trimester of pregnancy. The receptors derive from a female donor with multiple sclerosis, enrolled in a pregnancy study. Each CDR3 is given with its conserved first and last residue. The D gene is left open where the match is weak. Part of the rows lack a size; the others show once, few, many or a class for expanded clones.

>TRBD2|15|-|TRBV5-1|TRBJ2-5
CASSLSSGSQETQYF
TGCGCCAGCAGCTTGTCTAGCGGGAGCCAAGAGACCCAGTACTTC
>-|15|-|TRBV7-8|TRBJ2-2
CASSLGAGATGELFF
TGTGCCAGCAGCTTAGGGGCAGGGGCCACCGGGGAGCTGTTTTTT
>-|14|-|TRBV4-2|TRBJ1-1
CASSPKNRYTEAFF
TGTGCCAGCAGCCCCAAGAATCGGTACACTGAAGCTTTCTTT
>-|16|-|TRBV10-1|TRBJ2-4
CASSERQGLAKNIQYF
TGCGCCAGCAGTGAGAGGCAGGGGTTAGCCAAAAACATTCAGTACTTC
>-|16|-|TRBV19|TRBJ2-1
CASSTDLARFYNEQFF
TGTGCCAGTAGTACCGACCTAGCGCGATTCTACAATGAGCAGTTCTTC
>TRBD1|14|-|TRBV19|TRBJ2-1
CASTLQGMGNEQFF
TGTGCCAGTACTTTACAGGGGATGGGTAATGAGCAGTTCTTC
>-|15|-|TRBV27|TRBJ2-7
CASSLSSWAGNEQYF
TGTGCCAGCAGTTTATCGTCCTGGGCAGGGAACGAGCAGTACTTC
>-|15|once|TRBV7-2|TRBJ2-3
CASSLAGGPADTQYF
TGTGCCAGCAGCTTAGCGGGGGGGCCGGCAGATACGCAGTATTTT
>TRBD1|15|few|TRBV7-9|TRBJ2-5
CASSLGAGGEETQYF
TGTGCCAGCAGCTTAGGGGCAGGGGGCGAAGAGACCCAGTACTTC
>-|17|-|TRBV5-1|TRBJ2-1
CASRPRGGPQLKNEQFF
TGCGCCAGCCGACCTAGGGGCGGCCCTCAACTAAAAAATGAGCAGTTCTTC
>-|14|-|TRBV7-9|TRBJ1-3
CASSPGHSGNTIYF
TGTGCCAGCAGCCCGGGACATTCTGGAAACACCATATATTTT
>-|15|once|TRBV2|TRBJ1-6
CASSEALREGSPLHF
TGTGCCAGCAGTGAAGCGCTTCGGGAGGGGTCACCCCTCCACTTT
>-|14|-|TRBV6-4|TRBJ2-1
CASSAGVERNEQFF
TGTGCCAGCAGCGCCGGGGTAGAGAGGAATGAGCAGTTCTTC
>TRBD1|15|-|TRBV5-4|TRBJ1-3
CASSPGQHAGNTIYF
TGTGCCAGCAGCCCGGGACAGCACGCTGGAAACACCATATATTTT
>TRBD2|17|few|TRBV9|TRBJ2-2
CASSVASAGDNTGELFF
TGTGCCAGCAGCGTAGCGTCAGCGGGGGATAACACCGGGGAGCTGTTTTTT
>-|15|-|TRBV4-1|TRBJ1-3
CASSQEVVIGNTIYF
TGCGCCAGCAGCCAAGAGGTAGTAATCGGAAACACCATATATTTT
>-|16|-|TRBV19|TRBJ1-3
CASREGGQLSGNTIYF
TGTGCCAGTAGAGAGGGCGGCCAACTCTCTGGAAACACCATATATTTT
>TRBD1|16|-|TRBV18|TRBJ2-1
CASSPARTGVNNEQFF
TGTGCCAGCTCACCTGCTAGGACAGGGGTCAACAATGAGCAGTTCTTC
>-|13|once|TRBV30|TRBJ2-5
CAWSSGAERTQYF
TGTGCCTGGAGTAGTGGGGCAGAGCGGACCCAGTACTTC
>TRBD2|16|-|TRBV5-4|TRBJ2-7
CASSRFGVAGAYEQYF
TGTGCCAGCAGCCGATTCGGGGTAGCGGGAGCCTACGAGCAGTACTTC
>TRBD1|16|-|TRBV6-4|TRBJ1-6
CASRPRGTGDNSPLHF
TGTGCCAGCAGGCCTCGTGGGACAGGGGACAATTCACCCCTCCACTTT
>-|14|-|TRBV5-5|TRBJ1-2
CASSLDSLDYGYTF
TGTGCCAGCAGCTTGGACAGCCTCGACTATGGCTACACCTTC
>-|13|once|TRBV4-1|TRBJ1-2
CASSQDRGYGYTF
TGCGCCAGCAGCCAAGACAGGGGTTATGGCTACACCTTC
>TRBD1|15|-|TRBV6-5|TRBJ2-2
CASRPTGGGGGELFF
TGTGCCAGCAGACCCACAGGGGGCGGTGGCGGGGAGCTGTTTTTT
>-|16|-|TRBV7-2|TRBJ1-2
CASSLDSPGLNYGYTF
TGTGCCAGCAGCTTGGACTCCCCGGGACTCAACTATGGCTACACCTTC
>-|16|-|TRBV25-1|TRBJ1-4
CASSENRQALNEKLFF
TGTGCCAGCAGTGAAAATAGACAGGCCCTTAATGAAAAACTGTTTTTT
>-|16|once|TRBV19|TRBJ2-5
CASGGGGSWGPETQYF
TGTGCCAGTGGGGGAGGGGGATCCTGGGGCCCGGAGACCCAGTACTTC
>-|14|-|TRBV28|TRBJ2-7
CASTKALQVYEQYF
TGTGCCAGCACCAAAGCCCTCCAGGTTTACGAGCAGTACTTC
>-|16|-|TRBV6-1|TRBJ2-3
CASSEAPQGPTDTQYF
TGTGCCAGCAGTGAAGCTCCGCAGGGCCCCACAGATACGCAGTATTTT
>TRBD2|17|once|TRBV11-2|TRBJ2-7
CASSPRPRGGSLYEQYF
TGTGCCAGCAGCCCTCGTCCCCGGGGGGGCTCCCTCTACGAGCAGTACTTC
>TRBD1|15|-|TRBV7-6|TRBJ2-1
CASSLDGQGWDEQFF
TGTGCCAGCAGCTTAGACGGACAGGGGTGGGATGAGCAGTTCTTC
>TRBD1|14|few|TRBV7-3|TRBJ1-1
CASSLGQGNTEAFF
TGTGCCAGCAGCTTGGGACAGGGAAACACTGAAGCTTTCTTT
>-|17|-|TRBV4-3|TRBJ1-6
CASSQDFSQLKRTPLHF
TGCGCCAGCAGCCAAGATTTCTCCCAGTTAAAACGTACACCCCTCCACTTT
>TRBD1|12|-|TRBV6-5|TRBJ2-1
CASSYPTGQQFF
TGTGCCAGCAGTTACCCGACAGGGCAGCAGTTCTTC
>TRBD1|15|-|TRBV28|TRBJ2-7
CASRRTGQGAHEQYF
TGTGCCAGCAGGAGAACCGGACAGGGGGCACACGAGCAGTACTTC
>-|15|-|TRBV6-5|TRBJ1-2
CASSYSDVSGEGYTF
TGTGCCAGCAGTTACTCGGATGTGTCTGGGGAGGGCTACACCTTC
>-|14|-|TRBV10-3|TRBJ2-7
CAISDQDSSYEQYF
TGTGCCATCAGTGACCAGGACAGCTCCTACGAGCAGTACTTC
>-|14|-|TRBV15|TRBJ1-5
CATNYRPSNQPQHF
TGTGCCACCAATTACAGACCTAGCAATCAGCCCCAGCATTTT
>-|15|-|TRBV5-1|TRBJ2-6
CASSFSLSGANVLTF
TGCGCCAGCAGCTTTTCCCTCTCTGGGGCCAACGTCCTGACTTTC
>TRBD1|15|-|TRBV7-9|TRBJ1-5
CASSPSGQHNQPQHF
TGTGCCAGCAGCCCCTCGGGACAGCACAATCAGCCCCAGCATTTT
>TRBD1|14|-|TRBV19|TRBJ2-5
CASSAGRGRETQYF
TGTGCCAGTAGTGCGGGCAGGGGGCGGGAGACCCAGTACTTC
>TRBD1|15|few|TRBV5-5|TRBJ1-6
CASSSQRQGGSPLHF
TGTGCCAGCAGCTCCCAAAGACAGGGAGGATCACCCCTCCACTTT
>-|16|-|TRBV7-2|TRBJ2-2
CASSLTPTGTTGELFF
TGTGCCAGCAGCTTAACCCCAACAGGGACCACCGGGGAGCTGTTTTTT
>TRBD1|15|-|TRBV4-3|TRBJ1-4
CASSQTTGVGEKLFF
TGCGCCAGCAGCCAAACCACAGGGGTTGGGGAAAAACTGTTTTTT
>TRBD2|16|-|TRBV7-2|TRBJ2-3
CASSPGLAGRTDTQYF
TGTGCCAGCAGCCCGGGACTAGCGGGGCGCACAGATACGCAGTATTTT
>-|15|-|TRBV2|TRBJ1-1
CASRARDRRNTEAFF
TGTGCCAGCAGGGCCCGAGACAGGAGGAACACTGAAGCTTTCTTT
>-|14|-|TRBV27|TRBJ1-2
CASSLMGHSYGYTF
TGTGCCAGCAGTTTGATGGGACACTCCTATGGCTACACCTTC
>-|12|-|TRBV11-3|TRBJ2-2
CASSFGGGELFF
TGTGCCAGCAGCTTCGGTGGCGGGGAGCTGTTTTTT
>TRBD2|16|-|TRBV14|TRBJ2-1
CASSQVGREDHNEQFF
TGTGCCAGCAGCCAAGTTGGGCGGGAGGACCACAATGAGCAGTTCTTC
>TRBD2|15|-|TRBV19|TRBJ2-7
CASSIETSGSYEQYF
TGTGCCAGTAGTATAGAGACTAGCGGGAGCTACGAGCAGTACTTC
>TRBD2|16|-|TRBV7-2|TRBJ2-1
CASSLHSGAKYNEQFF
TGTGCCAGCAGCCTACATAGCGGGGCCAAATACAATGAGCAGTTCTTC
>TRBD1|16|-|TRBV28|TRBJ1-1
CASSPYRGAMNTEAFF
TGTGCCAGCAGTCCTTACAGGGGAGCAATGAACACTGAAGCTTTCTTT
>TRBD2|13|-|TRBV29-1|TRBJ2-3
CSVQRGDGDTQYF
TGCAGCGTTCAGCGGGGGGACGGGGATACGCAGTATTTT